One sample yielded the 6 T cell receptor beta chains listed below, sequenced in a study of T cell changes during pregnancy in multiple sclerosis. Repertoires were generated with immunoSEQ multiplex PCR, while TCRdb's copy carries only in-frame clones and drops some. The table records some 60,000 clones, roughly 90% of them present only once. The material sequenced was peripheral blood, taken in the third trimester of pregnancy. The source of these receptors is a female donor in good health, enrolled as a control in a pregnancy study.

The rearrangement joins TRBV10-3 to TRBJ1-1; D is unresolved. Germline loops: CDR1 ENHRY, CDR2 SYGVKD. V lost 2 bases to trimming and J lost 5 bases, with 9 bases between them. The CDR3 contains 13 residues. CDR3 bases: TGTGCCATCAGTGAGGAGGATGGGACTGAAGCTTTCTTT. Its protein is CAISEEDGTEAFF.

CDR3 protein: CASSITAGFSYEQYF. In DNA, the CDR3 is TGTGCCAGTAGTATCACGGCAGGGTTCTCCTACGAGCAGTACTTC. The chain combines TRBV19 with TRBJ2-7; possible D gene TRBD1, 5 bases. This CDR3 is 15 amino acids long. Germline lookup yields CDR1 LNHDA and CDR2 SQIVND (reference sequence). Deletions cut 3 bases from V and 0 bases from J, with 12 bases between.

This clone was seen once. This sequence joins TRBV27 and TRBJ2-2; maybe TRBD2 (6 bases). The CDR3 runs 15 residues. Deletions cut 6 bases from V and 4 bases from J, with 15 bases between. CDR1 MNHEY and CDR2 SMNVEV come from the germline V gene (reference sequence). CDR3 nucleotides: TGTGCCAGCAGACAACGGGACTCGCTCACCGGGGAGCTGTTTTTT. Translating it yields CASRQRDSLTGELFF.

The rearrangement links TRBV7-8 to TRBJ1-2; D gene unclear. CDR3 size: 14 residues. The germline CDR1 and CDR2 sequences are SGHVS and FQNEAQ. The V end lost 5 bases, the J end lost 2 bases, and 12 bases lay between the germline ends. CDR3 loop: CASSAGHLNYGYTF. DNA of the CDR3: TGTGCCAGCAGCGCCGGTCATCTGAACTATGGCTACACCTTC.

J is TRBJ1-2 and V is TRBV6-5, with TRBD1 identical over 9 bases. The germline CDR1 and CDR2 sequences are MNHEY and SVGAGI. The CDR3 contains 16 residues. V shed 2 bases, J shed 7 bases, and the junction held 11 bases outside the gene matches. CDR3 loop: CASSYRTGALLSGYTF. Written as DNA, the CDR3 is TGTGCCAGCAGTTACAGGACAGGGGCCCTCTTGAGTGGCTACACCTTC.

The chain employs TRBV7-6 and TRBJ1-1; D uncertain. Trimming pared 1 base from V and 2 bases from J, leaving 5 bases between. This CDR3 region has 13 residues. Germline assignment: CDR1 SGHVS and CDR2 FNYEAQ. CDR3 DNA sequence: TGTGCCAGCAGCTTAGGGCAAAACACTGAAGCTTTCTTT. Its translation is CASSLGQNTEAFF.